Listed here is a single T cell receptor beta chain. Sequencing used immunoSEQ multiplex PCR; TCRdb keeps in-frame clones, though not all of them. The table has just over 95,000 clones, about 94% seen once. This CDR3 comprises 14 residues. J lost 2 bases, V lost 7 bases, and 11 bases had no gene match. CDR1 is SQVTM, CDR2 ANQGSEA, per germline. This record belongs to a study of technical replicates of blood from several donors. What was sequenced was T cells isolated from PBMCs. The chain is built from TRBV29-1 and TRBJ2-7; the match to TRBD1 covers 7 bases. The origin of this receptor is a human donor in good health. CDR3 in DNA: TGCAGCGCAAAACCGGGACAGCAAACCTACGAGCAGTACTTC. Amino acid sequence: CSAKPGQQTYEQYF.